This TCR beta chain was identified in a study of blood T cell repertoires in COVID-19. Study-wide background: Italy, Spain and the United States were the sources of the convalescent and acute COVID-19 samples. The analysed material was cDNA or gDNA that came from T cells, B-cell-depleted T cells, or PBMCs.

V lost 3 bases and J 5 bases, leaving 16 bases between the germline ends. The CDR3 covers 15 residues. The germline gives CDR1 SNHLY, CDR2 FYNNEI. Original data processing: It was from reference gene primer amplification that nucleated cell counts were estimated. TCRdb's table, derived via immunoSEQ multiplex PCR, lists solely in-frame clones and lacks some. The V and J calls and the clone size are those of that table, but D and trimming were determined from the DNA. This sample yields about 70,000 clones, of which approximately 88% are seen a single time; approximately 19% belongs to the top ten. The TCR originated in a woman aged 80 or over with acute or convalescent COVID-19. This rearrangement joins TRBV2 to TRBJ2-5; D is possibly TRBD2 (5 bases). Sequencing used peripheral blood. In DNA form, the CDR3 reads TGTGCCAGCAGTGAGGACCCTAGCTTTGTGGAGACCCAGTACTTC. This sequence encodes CASSEDPSFVETQYF.